A selection of T cell receptor beta chains follows, all from one sample in a study of blood T cell repertoires in COVID-19. Using immunoSEQ multiplex PCR, the repertoire was profiled, and TCRdb retains in-frame clones only, with some absent. The sample records about 210,000 clones, about 86% being singletons. Sample: PBMCs or T cells enriched from blood (not recorded which). The receptors here all came from a woman aged 50 to 60 with acute COVID-19. CDR3s include the opening cysteine and the closing phenylalanine or tryptophan. D genes are given only for firm matches.

d_call,v_call,j_call,cdr3_aa
-,TRBV3-1/TRBV3-2,TRBJ2-3,CASSQVRGGPDTQYF
TRBD1,TRBV4-3,TRBJ2-5,CASSQEIGTAQETQYF
TRBD1,TRBV18,TRBJ1-4,CASSPVRQGLGEKLFF
-,TRBV2,TRBJ2-5,CASMIELGETQYF
TRBD1,TRBV3-1/TRBV3-2,TRBJ2-3,CASSRGYRGPNTDTQYF
TRBD2,TRBV4-3,TRBJ2-7,CASSQWGGGYEQYF
-,TRBV4-1,TRBJ2-7,CASSQVRLALDEQYF
-,TRBV7-2,TRBJ2-7,CASSDSRRVSYEQYF
-,TRBV4-3,TRBJ2-3,CASSQDRSSSVDTQYF
TRBD2,TRBV28,TRBJ2-7,CASSTTSATYEQYF
TRBD2,TRBV7-2,TRBJ2-3,CASSLVVSGGAGTQYF
TRBD1,TRBV19,TRBJ2-3,CASSTGTARDTQYF
TRBD1,TRBV18,TRBJ2-3,CASSAGTGGITDTQYF
TRBD2,TRBV10-3,TRBJ2-7,CAIRTGTSSYEQYF
-,TRBV29-1,TRBJ1-2,CSVEDRLGASGYTF
-,TRBV10-3,TRBJ1-3,CAISGNLNTIYF
-,TRBV6-2/TRBV6-3,TRBJ2-7,CASSFDPRSAEQYF
TRBD1,TRBV6-5,TRBJ1-6,CASSPTGTGRSPLHF
-,TRBV7-9,TRBJ2-7,CASSIDPLREQYF
TRBD1,TRBV30,TRBJ1-1,CAWSGGAGTGNGKAFF
TRBD1,TRBV27,TRBJ1-1,CASSSLTGHHQAFF
-,TRBV10-3,TRBJ1-6,CAISSGSSYNSPLHF
-,TRBV27,TRBJ2-5,CASKGGLGLETQYF
-,TRBV4-3,TRBJ2-3,CASSQDLGGAAHF
TRBD1,TRBV4-3,TRBJ2-3,CASSQDHRGREQYF
-,TRBV19,TRBJ2-3,CASSIGGGMRDTQYF
TRBD2,TRBV11-3,TRBJ2-2,CASSSRGAGELFF
-,TRBV9,TRBJ2-6,CASSVGARSSSGANVLTF
-,TRBV7-2,TRBJ2-3,CASSLSRGGTDTQYF
TRBD2,TRBV5-5,TRBJ2-2,CASSFRLAVTGELFF
TRBD1,TRBV19,TRBJ1-2,CASSSGTGDIGGYTF
TRBD2,TRBV3-1/TRBV3-2,TRBJ2-7,CASSPGRREGLWEQYF
-,TRBV18,TRBJ2-7,CASSLNDRYEQYF
-,TRBV28,TRBJ2-3,CASSLSPGLGTSTDTQYF
-,TRBV28,TRBJ2-5,CASSPLFFREVPSETQYF
TRBD1,TRBV6-5,TRBJ2-7,CASRAGQGNHEQYF
-,TRBV6-5,TRBJ2-2,CASTKVSTGELFF
TRBD1,TRBV24-1,TRBJ2-7,CATSDLSLPGTGDYEQYF
TRBD2,TRBV28,TRBJ2-1,CASRRLAGGPWEFF
-,TRBV18,TRBJ1-1,CASSPTQGQNTEAFF
-,TRBV6-4,TRBJ1-1,CASREGGMNTEAFF
-,TRBV5-1,TRBJ1-1,CASSLLEARGGTEAFF
-,TRBV6-2/TRBV6-3,TRBJ1-1,CASSIGQRLNTEAFF
-,TRBV11-2,TRBJ2-7,CASSRLVFNEQYF
-,TRBV7-2,TRBJ1-5,CASTSLPGGPQHF
-,TRBV28,TRBJ1-1,CASITETGGWNTEAFF
TRBD2,TRBV9,TRBJ2-3,CASSVVPSGGPDTQYF
-,TRBV19,TRBJ1-1,CASSINSQSLNTEAFF
-,TRBV7-2,TRBJ2-1,CASSSLYTLSSYNEQFF
TRBD1,TRBV5-1,TRBJ2-3,CASSPDRHTQYF